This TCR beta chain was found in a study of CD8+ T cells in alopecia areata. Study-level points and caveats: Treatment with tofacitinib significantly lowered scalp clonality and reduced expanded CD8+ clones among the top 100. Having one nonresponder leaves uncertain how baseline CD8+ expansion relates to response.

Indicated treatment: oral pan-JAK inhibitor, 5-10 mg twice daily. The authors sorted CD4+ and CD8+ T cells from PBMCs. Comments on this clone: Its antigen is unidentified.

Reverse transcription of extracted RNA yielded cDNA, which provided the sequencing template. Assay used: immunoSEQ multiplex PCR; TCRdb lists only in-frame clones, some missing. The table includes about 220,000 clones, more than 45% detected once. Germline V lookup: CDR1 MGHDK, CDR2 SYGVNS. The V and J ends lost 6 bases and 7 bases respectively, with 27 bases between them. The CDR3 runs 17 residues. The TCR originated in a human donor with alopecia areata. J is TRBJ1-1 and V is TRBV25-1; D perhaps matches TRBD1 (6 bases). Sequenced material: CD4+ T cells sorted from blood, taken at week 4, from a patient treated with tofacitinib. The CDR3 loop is CASRASLTGTPPSEAFF. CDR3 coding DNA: TGTGCCAGCAGAGCTTCCCTAACCGGGACACCCCCAAGTGAAGCTTTCTTT.